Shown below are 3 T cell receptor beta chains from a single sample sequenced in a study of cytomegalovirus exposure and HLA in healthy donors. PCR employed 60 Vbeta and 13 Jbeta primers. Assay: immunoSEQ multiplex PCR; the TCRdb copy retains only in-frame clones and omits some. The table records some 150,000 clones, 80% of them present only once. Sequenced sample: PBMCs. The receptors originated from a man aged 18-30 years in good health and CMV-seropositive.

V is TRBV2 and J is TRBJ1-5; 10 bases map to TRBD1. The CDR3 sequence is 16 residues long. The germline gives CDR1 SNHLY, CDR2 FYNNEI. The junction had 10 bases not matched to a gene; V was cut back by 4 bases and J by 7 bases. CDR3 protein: CASSAGQGTITQPQHF. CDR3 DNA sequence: TGTGCCAGCAGTGCGGGACAGGGGACAATAACCCAGCCCCAGCATTTT.

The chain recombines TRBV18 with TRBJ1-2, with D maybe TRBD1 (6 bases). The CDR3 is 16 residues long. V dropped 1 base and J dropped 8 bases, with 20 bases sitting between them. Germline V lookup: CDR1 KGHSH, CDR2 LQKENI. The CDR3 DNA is TGTGCCAGCTCACCACAAGACAGGCCAAACATAGGAGGCTACACCTTC. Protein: CASSPQDRPNIGGYTF.

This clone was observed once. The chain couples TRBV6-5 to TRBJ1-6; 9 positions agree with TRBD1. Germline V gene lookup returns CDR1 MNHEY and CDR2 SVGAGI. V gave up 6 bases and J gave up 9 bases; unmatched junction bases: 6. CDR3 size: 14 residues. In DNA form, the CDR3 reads TGTGCCAGCAGGGGACAGGGCGGCGGTTCACCCCTCCACTTT. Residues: CASRGQGGGSPLHF.